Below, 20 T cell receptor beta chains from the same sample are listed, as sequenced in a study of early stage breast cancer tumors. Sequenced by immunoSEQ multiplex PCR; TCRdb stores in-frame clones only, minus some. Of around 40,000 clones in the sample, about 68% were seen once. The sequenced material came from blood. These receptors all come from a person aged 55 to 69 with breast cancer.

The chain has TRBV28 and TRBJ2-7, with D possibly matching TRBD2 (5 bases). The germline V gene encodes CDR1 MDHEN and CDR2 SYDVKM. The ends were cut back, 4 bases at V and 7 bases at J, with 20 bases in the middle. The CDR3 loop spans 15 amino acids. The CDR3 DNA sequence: TGTGCCAGCAGTTCCCCTAGCACACCTACGAAGGAGCAGTACTTC. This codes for CASSSPSTPTKEQYF.

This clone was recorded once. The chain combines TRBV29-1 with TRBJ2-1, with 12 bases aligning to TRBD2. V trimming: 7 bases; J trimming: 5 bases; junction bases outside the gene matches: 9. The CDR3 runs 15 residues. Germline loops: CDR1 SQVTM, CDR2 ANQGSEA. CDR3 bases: TGCAGCGGCGCAAGGACTAGCGGGAACCACAATGAGCAGTTCTTC. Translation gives CSGARTSGNHNEQFF.

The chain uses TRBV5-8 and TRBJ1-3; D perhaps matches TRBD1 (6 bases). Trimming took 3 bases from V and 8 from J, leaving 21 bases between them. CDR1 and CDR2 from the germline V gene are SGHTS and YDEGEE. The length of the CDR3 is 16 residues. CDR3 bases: TGTGCCAGCAGCTCTGGACAGCCTCGTCGGTGGGACACCATATATTTT. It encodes CASSSGQPRRWDTIYF. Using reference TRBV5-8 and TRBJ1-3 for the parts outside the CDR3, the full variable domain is EAGVTQSPTHLIKTRGQQATLRCSPISGHTSVYWYQQALGLGLQFLLWYDEGEERNRGNFPPRFSGRQFPNYSSELNVNALELEDSALYLCASSSGQPRRWDTIYFGEGSWLTVV.

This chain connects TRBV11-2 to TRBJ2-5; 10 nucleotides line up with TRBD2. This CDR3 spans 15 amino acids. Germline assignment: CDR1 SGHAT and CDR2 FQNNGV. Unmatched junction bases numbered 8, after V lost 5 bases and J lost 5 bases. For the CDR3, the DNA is TGTGCCAGCAGCCCCGGGACTAGCGTGAGCGAGACCCAGTACTTC. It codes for CASSPGTSVSETQYF.

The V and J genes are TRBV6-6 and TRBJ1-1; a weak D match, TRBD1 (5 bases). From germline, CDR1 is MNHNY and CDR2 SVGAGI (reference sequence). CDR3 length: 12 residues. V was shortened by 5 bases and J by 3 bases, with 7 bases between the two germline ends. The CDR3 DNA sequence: TGTGCCAGCAGTCAACAGGACACTGAAGCTTTCTTT. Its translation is CASSQQDTEAFF.

CDR3: CASSPGPENYGYTF. Here the CDR3 DNA reads TGTGCCAGCAGCCCCGGACCGGAGAACTATGGCTACACCTTC. The gene calls are TRBV7-2 and TRBJ1-2; no clear D gene. The CDR3 totals 14 residues. CDR1 is SGHTA and CDR2 is FQGNSA in the germline V gene. V lost 5 bases, J lost 2 bases, and 12 bases lay in between.

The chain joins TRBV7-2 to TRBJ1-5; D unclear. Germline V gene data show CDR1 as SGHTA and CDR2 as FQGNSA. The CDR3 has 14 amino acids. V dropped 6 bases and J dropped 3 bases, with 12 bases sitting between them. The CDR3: CASSFRAPNQPQHF. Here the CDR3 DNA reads TGTGCCAGCAGTTTCCGGGCCCCCAATCAGCCCCAGCATTTT.

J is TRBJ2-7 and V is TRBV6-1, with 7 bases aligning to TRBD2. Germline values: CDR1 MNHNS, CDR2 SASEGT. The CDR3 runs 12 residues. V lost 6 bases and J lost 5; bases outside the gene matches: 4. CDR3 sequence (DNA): TGTGCCAGCAGCAGGACTAGTCACGAGCAGTACTTC. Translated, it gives CASSRTSHEQYF.

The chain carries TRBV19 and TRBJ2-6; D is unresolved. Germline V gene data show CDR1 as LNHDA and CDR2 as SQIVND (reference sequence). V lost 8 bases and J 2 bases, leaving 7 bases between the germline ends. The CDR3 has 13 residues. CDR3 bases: TGTGCCAGTTCCTCCACTGGGGCCAACGTCCTGACTTTC. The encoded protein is CASSSTGANVLTF.

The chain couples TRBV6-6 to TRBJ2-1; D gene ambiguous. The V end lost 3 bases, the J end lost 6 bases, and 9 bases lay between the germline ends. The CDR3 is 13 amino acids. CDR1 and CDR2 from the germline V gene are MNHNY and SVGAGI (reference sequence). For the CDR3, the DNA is TGTGCCAGCAGTTATAGTACCAGCAATGAGCAGTTCTTC. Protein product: CASSYSTSNEQFF.

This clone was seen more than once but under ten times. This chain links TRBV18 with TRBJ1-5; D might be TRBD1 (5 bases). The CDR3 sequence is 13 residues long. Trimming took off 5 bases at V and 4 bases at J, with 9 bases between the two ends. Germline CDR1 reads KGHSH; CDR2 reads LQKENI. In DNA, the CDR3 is TGTGCCAGCTCAGATAACAGGAATCAGCCCCAGCATTTT. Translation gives CASSDNRNQPQHF.

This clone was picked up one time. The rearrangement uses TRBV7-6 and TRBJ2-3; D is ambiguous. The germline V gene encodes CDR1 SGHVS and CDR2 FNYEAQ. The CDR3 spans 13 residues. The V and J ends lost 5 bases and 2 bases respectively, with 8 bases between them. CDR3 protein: CASSPIPTDTQYF. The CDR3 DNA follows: TGTGCCAGCAGCCCCATACCCACAGATACGCAGTATTTT.

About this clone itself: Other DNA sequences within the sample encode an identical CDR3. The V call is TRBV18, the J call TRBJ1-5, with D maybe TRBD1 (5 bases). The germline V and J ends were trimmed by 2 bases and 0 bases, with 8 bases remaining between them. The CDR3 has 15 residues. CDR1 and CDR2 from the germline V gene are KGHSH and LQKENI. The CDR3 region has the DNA TGTGCCAGCTCACCAGGGGGGTATAGCAATCAGCCCCAGCATTTT. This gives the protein CASSPGGYSNQPQHF. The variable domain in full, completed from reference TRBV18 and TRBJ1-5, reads NAGVMQNPRHLVRRRGQEARLRCSPMKGHSHVYWYRQLPEEGLKFMVYLQKENIIDESGMPKERFSAEFPKEGPSILRIQQVVRGDSAAYFCASSPGGYSNQPQHFGDGTRLSIL.

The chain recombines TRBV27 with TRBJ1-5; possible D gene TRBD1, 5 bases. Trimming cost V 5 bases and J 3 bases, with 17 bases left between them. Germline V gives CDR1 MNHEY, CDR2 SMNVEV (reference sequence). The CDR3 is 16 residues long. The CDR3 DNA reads TGTGCCAGCAGTGGGGGAGGGAGCGGTTTCAATCAGCCCCAGCATTTT. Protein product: CASSGGGSGFNQPQHF.

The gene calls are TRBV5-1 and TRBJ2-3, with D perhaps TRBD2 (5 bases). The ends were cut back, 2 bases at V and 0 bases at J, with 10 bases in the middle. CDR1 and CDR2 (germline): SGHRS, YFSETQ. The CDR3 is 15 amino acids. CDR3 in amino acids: CASSFGGSSTDTQYF. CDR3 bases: TGCGCCAGCAGCTTTGGAGGATCTAGCACAGATACGCAGTATTTT.

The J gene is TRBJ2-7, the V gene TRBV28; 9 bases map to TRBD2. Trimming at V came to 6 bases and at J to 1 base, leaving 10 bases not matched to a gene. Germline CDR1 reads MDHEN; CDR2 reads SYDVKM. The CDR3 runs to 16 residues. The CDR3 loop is CASRQRSGGISYEQYF. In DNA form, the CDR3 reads TGTGCCAGCAGGCAACGAAGCGGGGGGATTTCCTACGAGCAGTACTTC.

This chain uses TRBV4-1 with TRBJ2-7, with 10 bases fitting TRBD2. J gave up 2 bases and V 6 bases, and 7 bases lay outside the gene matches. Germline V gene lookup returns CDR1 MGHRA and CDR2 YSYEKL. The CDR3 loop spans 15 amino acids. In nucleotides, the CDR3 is TGCGCCAGCAGACCCGGGACTAGCGACACCTACGAGCAGTACTTC. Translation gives CASRPGTSDTYEQYF.

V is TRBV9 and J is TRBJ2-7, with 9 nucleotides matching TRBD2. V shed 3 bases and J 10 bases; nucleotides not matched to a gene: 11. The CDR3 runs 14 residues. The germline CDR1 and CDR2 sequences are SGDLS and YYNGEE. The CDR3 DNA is TGTGCCAGCAGCGCCCTAGCGGGGAGTACGGAACAGTACTTC. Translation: CASSALAGSTEQYF.

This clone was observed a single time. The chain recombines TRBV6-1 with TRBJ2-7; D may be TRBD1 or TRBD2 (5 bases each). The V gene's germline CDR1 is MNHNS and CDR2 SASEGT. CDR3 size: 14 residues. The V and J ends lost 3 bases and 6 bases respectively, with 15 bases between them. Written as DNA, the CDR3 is TGTGCCAGCAGTGAGAGGGGCCGGGGTGGCGAGCAGTACTTC. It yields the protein CASSERGRGGEQYF.

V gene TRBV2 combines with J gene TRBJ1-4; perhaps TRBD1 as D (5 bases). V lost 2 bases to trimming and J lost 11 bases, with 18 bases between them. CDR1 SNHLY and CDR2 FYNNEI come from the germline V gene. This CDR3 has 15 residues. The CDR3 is CASSETFREGRKLFF. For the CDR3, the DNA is TGTGCCAGCAGTGAAACCTTTCGGGAGGGACGGAAACTGTTTTTT.